This T cell receptor beta chain was captured by sequencing in a study of blood T cell repertoires in COVID-19. Study-wide context: PBMCs, B-cell-depleted T cells, or T cells provided the cDNA or gDNA that made up the material.

The method was immunoSEQ multiplex PCR; TCRdb's version includes in-frame clones alone and lacks a portion of them. The table has approximately 58,000 clones, more than 75% seen once. The CDR3 contains 15 residues. Looked up from germline, CDR1 is SEHNR and CDR2 is FQNEAQ (reference sequence). V shed 0 bases and J shed 7 bases, with 15 bases lying between them. This rearrangement joins TRBV7-9 to TRBJ1-2; TRBD1 might be the D (6 bases). Sequencing was performed on peripheral blood. The clonotype comes from a man aged 40-49 years with active COVID-19. The CDR3 region has the DNA TGTGCCAGCAGCTTAGCACGGGGGGCTTGGCGTGGCTACACCTTC. Its translation: CASSLARGAWRGYTF.